The clone carrying this T cell receptor (beta chain) was observed at least ten times. What it recognizes is unknown. These data originate in a study of metastatic and nonmetastatic thyroid tumors. As for the study in general: Repertoires of blood and of tissue (tumor or nodule) from malignant and benign thyroid patients were compared.

The CDR3 sequence is 13 residues long. The germline V gene has CDR1 SGHNT and CDR2 YENEEA. V lost 4 bases to trimming and J lost 4 bases, with 11 bases between them. Study-level points and caveats: The study reportedly found significantly higher TCR beta diversity in malignant thyroid tumors than benign nodules, in blood and tumor.

TCRdb re-called the PCR reads with MiXCR. The data hold several thousand clones, with around 3.3% observed a single time. No patient received treatment before thyroid surgery. The source material was tumor tissue. The chain employs TRBV11-3 and TRBJ2-7; D not certain. This TCR came from a female donor with papillary thyroid cancer or a benign thyroid nodule (not recorded which). Some clones in this sample may be carry-over from other donors' samples. The CDR3 is CASSSGSFYEQYF. CDR3 DNA: TGTGCCAGCAGCTCCGGGTCCTTTTACGAGCAGTACTTC.